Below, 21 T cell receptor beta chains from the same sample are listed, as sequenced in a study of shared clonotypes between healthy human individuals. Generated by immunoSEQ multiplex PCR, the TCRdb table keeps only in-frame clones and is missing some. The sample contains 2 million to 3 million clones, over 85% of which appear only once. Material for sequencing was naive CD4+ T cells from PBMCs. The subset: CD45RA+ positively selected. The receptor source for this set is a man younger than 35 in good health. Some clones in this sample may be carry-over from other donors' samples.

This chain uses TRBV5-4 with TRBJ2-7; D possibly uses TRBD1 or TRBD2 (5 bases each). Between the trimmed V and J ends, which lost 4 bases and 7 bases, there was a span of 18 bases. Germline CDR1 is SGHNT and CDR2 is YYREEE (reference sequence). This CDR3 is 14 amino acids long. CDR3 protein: CASSVTGTPVEQYF. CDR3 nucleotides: TGTGCCAGCAGCGTCACCGGGACGCCAGTAGAGCAGTACTTC.

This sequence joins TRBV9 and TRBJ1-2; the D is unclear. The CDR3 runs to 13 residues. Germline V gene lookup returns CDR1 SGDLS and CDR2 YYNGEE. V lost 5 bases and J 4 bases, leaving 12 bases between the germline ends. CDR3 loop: CASSTSSGYGYTF. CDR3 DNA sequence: TGTGCCAGCAGTACATCGTCGGGCTATGGCTACACCTTC.

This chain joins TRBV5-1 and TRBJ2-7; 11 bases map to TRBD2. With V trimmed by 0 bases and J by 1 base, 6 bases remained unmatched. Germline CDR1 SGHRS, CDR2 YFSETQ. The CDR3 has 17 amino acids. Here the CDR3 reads CASSLVSVAGGSYEQYF. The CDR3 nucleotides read TGCGCCAGCAGCTTGGTATCGGTAGCGGGAGGGTCCTACGAGCAGTACTTC.

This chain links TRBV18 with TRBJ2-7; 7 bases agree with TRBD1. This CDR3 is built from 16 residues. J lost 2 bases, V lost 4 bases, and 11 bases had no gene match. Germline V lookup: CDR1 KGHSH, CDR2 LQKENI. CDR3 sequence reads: CASSLGGRGEAYEQYF. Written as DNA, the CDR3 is TGTGCCAGCTCACTAGGGGGCAGGGGCGAGGCCTACGAGCAGTACTTC.

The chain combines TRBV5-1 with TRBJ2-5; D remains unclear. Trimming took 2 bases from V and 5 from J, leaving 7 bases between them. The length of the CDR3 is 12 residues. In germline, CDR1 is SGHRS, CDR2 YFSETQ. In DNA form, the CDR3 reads TGCGCCAGCAGCTTATCTCCCGAGACCCAGTACTTC. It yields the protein CASSLSPETQYF.

The CDR3 bases are TGTGCCAGCAGCTTAGAGGGACGGACTATGAACACTGAAGCTTTCTTT. It codes for CASSLEGRTMNTEAFF. This chain connects TRBV7-4 to TRBJ1-1; tentative D call: TRBD1 (5 bases). V was pared by 1 base and J by 0 bases, with 12 bases between. The length of the CDR3 is 16 residues. Per germline, CDR1 SGHVT and CDR2 SQSDAQ.

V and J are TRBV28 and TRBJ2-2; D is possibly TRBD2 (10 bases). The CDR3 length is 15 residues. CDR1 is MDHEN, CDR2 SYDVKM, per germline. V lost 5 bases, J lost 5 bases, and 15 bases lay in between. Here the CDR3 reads CASSTSGTGTGELFF. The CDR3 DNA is TGTGCCAGCAGTACTAGCGGGACAGGGACCGGGGAGCTGTTTTTT.

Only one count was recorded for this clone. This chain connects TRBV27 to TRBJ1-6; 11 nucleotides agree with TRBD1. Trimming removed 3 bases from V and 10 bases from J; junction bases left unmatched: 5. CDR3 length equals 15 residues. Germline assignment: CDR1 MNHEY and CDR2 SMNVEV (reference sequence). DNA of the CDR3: TGTGCCAGCAGTTTCGGGACAGGGGGAAAATCACCCCTCCACTTT. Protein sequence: CASSFGTGGKSPLHF.

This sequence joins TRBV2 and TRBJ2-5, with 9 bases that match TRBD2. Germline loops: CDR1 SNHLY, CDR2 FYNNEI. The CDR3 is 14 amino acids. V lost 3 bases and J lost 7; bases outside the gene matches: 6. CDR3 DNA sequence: TGTGCCAGCAGTGATCGCGGGGGGGCCCCGACCCAGTACTTC. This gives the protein CASSDRGGAPTQYF. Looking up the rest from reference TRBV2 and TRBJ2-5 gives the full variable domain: EPEVTQTPSHQVTQMGQEVILRCVPISNHLYFYWYRQILGQKVEFLVSFYNNEISEKSEIFDDQFSVERPDGSNFTLKIRSTKLEDSAMYFCASSDRGGAPTQYFGPGTRLLVL.

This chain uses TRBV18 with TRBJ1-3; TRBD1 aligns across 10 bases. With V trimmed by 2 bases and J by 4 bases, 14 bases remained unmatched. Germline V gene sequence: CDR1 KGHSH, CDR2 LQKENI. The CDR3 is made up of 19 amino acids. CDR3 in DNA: TGTGCCAGCTCACCATTCCCGCCTCTGACAGGGGGCGACGGAAACACCATATATTTT. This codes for CASSPFPPLTGGDGNTIYF.

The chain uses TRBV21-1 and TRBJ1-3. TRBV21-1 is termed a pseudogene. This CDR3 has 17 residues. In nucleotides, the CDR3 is TGTGCCAGCAGCAAAGGGTCACATGGAGGCTCTGGAAACACCATATATTTT. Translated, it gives CASSKGSHGGSGNTIYF.

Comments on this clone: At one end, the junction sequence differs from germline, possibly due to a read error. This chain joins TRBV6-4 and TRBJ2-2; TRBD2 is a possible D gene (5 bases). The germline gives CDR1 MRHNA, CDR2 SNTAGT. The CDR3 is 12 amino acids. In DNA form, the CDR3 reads TGTGCCAGCAGGGACTACACCGGGGAGCTGTTTTTT. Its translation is CASRDYTGELFF.

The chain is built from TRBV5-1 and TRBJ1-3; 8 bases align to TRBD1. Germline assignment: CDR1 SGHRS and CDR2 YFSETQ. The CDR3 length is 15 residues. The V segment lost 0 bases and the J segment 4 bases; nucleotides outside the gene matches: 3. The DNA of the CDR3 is TGCGCCAGCAGCTTGGACAGGGGGAGAGGAAACACCATATATTTT. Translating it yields CASSLDRGRGNTIYF.

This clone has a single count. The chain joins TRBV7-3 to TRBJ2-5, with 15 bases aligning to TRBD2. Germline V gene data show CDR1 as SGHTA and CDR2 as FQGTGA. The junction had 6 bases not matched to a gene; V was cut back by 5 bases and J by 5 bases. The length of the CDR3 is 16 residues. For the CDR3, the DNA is TGTGCCAGCAGCCTCGGGACTAGCGGGAGGAGGGAGACCCAGTACTTC. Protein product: CASSLGTSGRRETQYF.

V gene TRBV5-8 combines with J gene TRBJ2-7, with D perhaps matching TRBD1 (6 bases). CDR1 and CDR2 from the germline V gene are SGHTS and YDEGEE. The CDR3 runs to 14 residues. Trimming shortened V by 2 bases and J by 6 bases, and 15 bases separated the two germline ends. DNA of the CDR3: TGTGCCAGCAGCTTCAGGGGATACGGTCTCGAGCAGTACTTC. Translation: CASSFRGYGLEQYF.

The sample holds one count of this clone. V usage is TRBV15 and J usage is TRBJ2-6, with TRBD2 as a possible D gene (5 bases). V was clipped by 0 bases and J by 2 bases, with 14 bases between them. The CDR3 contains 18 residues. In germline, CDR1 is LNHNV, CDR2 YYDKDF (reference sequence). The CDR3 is CATSRDEVRAPGANVLTF. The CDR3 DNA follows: TGTGCCACCAGCAGAGATGAGGTGAGGGCTCCTGGGGCCAACGTCCTGACTTTC.

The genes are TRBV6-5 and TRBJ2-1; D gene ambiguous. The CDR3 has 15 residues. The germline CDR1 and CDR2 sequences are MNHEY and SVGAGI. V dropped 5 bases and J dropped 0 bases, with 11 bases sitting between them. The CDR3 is CASSTTPSSYNEQFF. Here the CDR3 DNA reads TGTGCCAGCAGTACCACTCCGAGCTCCTACAATGAGCAGTTCTTC.

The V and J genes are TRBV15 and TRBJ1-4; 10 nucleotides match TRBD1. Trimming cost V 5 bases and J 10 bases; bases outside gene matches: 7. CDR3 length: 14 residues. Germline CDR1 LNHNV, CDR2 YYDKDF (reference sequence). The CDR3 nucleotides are TGTGCCACCAGCCTGGGGACAGGGGAGCGAAAACTGTTTTTT. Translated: CATSLGTGERKLFF.

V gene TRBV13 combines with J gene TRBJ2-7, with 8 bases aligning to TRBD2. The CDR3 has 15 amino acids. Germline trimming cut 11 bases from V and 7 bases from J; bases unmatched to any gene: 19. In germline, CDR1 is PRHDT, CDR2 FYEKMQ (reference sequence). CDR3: CACEPGGKLHREQYF. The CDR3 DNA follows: TGTGCCTGTGAACCGGGGGGGAAGCTCCACCGGGAGCAGTACTTC.

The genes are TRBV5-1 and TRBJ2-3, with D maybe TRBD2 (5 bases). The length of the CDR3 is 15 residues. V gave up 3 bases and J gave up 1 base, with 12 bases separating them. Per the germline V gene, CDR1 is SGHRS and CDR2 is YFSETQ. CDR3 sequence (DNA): TGCGCCAGCAGCTCTGTCCCGAGGGGCACAGATACGCAGTATTTT. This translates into CASSSVPRGTDTQYF.

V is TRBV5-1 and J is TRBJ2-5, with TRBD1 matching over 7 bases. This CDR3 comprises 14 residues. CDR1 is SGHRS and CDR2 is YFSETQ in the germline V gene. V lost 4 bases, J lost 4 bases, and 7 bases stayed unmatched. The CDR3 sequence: CASSPIQGRETQYF. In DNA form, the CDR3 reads TGCGCCAGCAGCCCAATACAGGGGAGAGAGACCCAGTACTTC.